Below, one T cell receptor beta chain is given with its context. The data were taken from a study of blood T cell repertoires in COVID-19. Original methodology: Estimation of nucleated cell counts relied on the amplification of reference gene primers. The method was immunoSEQ multiplex PCR; TCRdb's version includes in-frame clones alone and lacks a portion of them. The DNA was the basis for D and trimming; V, J and clone size are from that table. The sample contains about 190,000 clones, around 90% of which appear only once. The CDR3 extends over 16 amino acids. V dropped 3 bases and J dropped 0; count of bases not matched to a gene: 5. Germline CDR1 SGDLS, CDR2 YYNGEE.

V usage is TRBV9 and J usage is TRBJ1-4; 7 nucleotides match TRBD1. The sample comprised peripheral blood. The receptor comes from a man aged 50-60 years with acute or convalescent COVID-19. The CDR3 reads CASSGKGAATNEKLFF. The DNA for the CDR3 is TGTGCCAGCAGCGGAAAGGGGGCTGCAACTAATGAAAAACTGTTTTTT.